This T cell receptor beta chain is from a study of T cells in Graves' hyperthyroidism and ophthalmopathy (dated by TCRdb to between 2017 and 2020). Turning to the overall study: Peripheral blood was collected at initial diagnosis, before any treatment. To identify distinguishing TCR V-J signatures, a discovery cohort of 90 to 100 patients was used, comprising 43 with Graves' ophthalmopathy and approximately 58 with stable Graves' hyperthyroidism. The approximately 98 discovery patients were randomly divided into training and test sets at a 7:3 ratio. According to the paper, TCR Vbeta CDR3 sequencing was carried out on some 130 peripheral blood samples, which came from fewer than 50 ophthalmopathy, 70 to 80 hyperthyroidism and approximately 17 progressor patients. In several Graves' hyperthyroidism patients, the study also compared T-cell repertoires from thyroid tissue with T-cell repertoires from blood. Once sampling was done, hyperthyroidism patients were given methimazole at a starting dose of 30 mg daily, whereas ophthalmopathy patients were given high-dose intravenous methylprednisolone. An independent validation cohort of about 20 hyperthyroidism patients and approximately 16 patients who later progressed to ophthalmopathy tested prospective prediction of ophthalmopathy.

Amplification of TCR beta CDR3 regions was carried out from RNA transcripts. A first-round RT-PCR of the TCR CDR3 used the HTBI primer set with the Qiagen OneStep RT-PCR kit. A second multiplex PCR round built the libraries, followed by size selection and purification. Paired-end sequencing of the libraries was performed with 100 bp reads on an Illumina HiSeq2000. The paper's processing steps were these. SOAPnuke was used to process the raw data, throwing out any read that contained adapters or uncalled bases, had a mean Phred below 15, or lacked an exact constant-primer or identifier match. High-quality paired reads were merged using COPE v1.2.5, and each unique nucleotide sequence was defined as a clonotype. MiTCR v1.1 was used to align the clonotypes against IMGT TRBV, TRBD and TRBJ reference segments. The analysis was restricted to V-J combinations with a frequency above 0.0001, which together covered 99.2% of the repertoires. The TCS score was defined as the ratio of F50 (clonal expansion) to E x V (chaos), calculated using BLOSUM62-based TCRdist between CDR3 peptides within each V-J. Welch's t-statistics and random forest reduced several hundred V-J features to about 13, which were used in a naive Bayes classifier (R e1071). In-frame beta chains were kept once TCRdb had trimmed the public reads at Q25 with fastp and called clones with MiXCR. Each entry merges the rows of one CDR3 protein and shows their most common DNA and genes. These V and J calls originate from TCRdb's pipeline instead of the authors' own analysis. The sample data list about 400,000 distinct CDR3 sequences, and around 15% of these were observed just once. The ten largest clones represent over 10% of the sample.

In the ophthalmopathy patients, disease was moderately to severely active, with a Clinical Activity Score of 3 or more, a NOSPECS grade of 4 or more, and a duration of less than 3 months. Patients with uncontrolled infections, other autoimmune diseases, pregnancy or lactation were excluded. Diagnoses were established on the basis of clinical symptoms, serum thyroxine and TRAb, thyroid ultrasound, and orbital computed tomography. Ficoll-Paque density gradient centrifugation was used to isolate PBMCs from about 10 ml of fresh peripheral blood. Total RNA was extracted with Trizol reagent, and quality was checked on an Agilent 2100 Bioanalyzer. A few counts support this clonotype. Its antigen is still unknown. Nothing much larger sits one base from this clone, and base qualities are not available. Broader findings and caveats from the paper: Most expanded thyroid clonotypes (frequency above 0.001) were also detected in blood, suggesting blood repertoires may reflect thyroid immune responses. In validation, the model predicted progression to ophthalmopathy with approximately 71% sensitivity and approximately 78% specificity, a median of around six months before onset. Sample size was not statistically predetermined, and investigators were not blinded to group allocation. Ophthalmopathy was separated from stable hyperthyroidism by a 13 V-J signature model, with 87.88% sensitivity and about 81% specificity obtained in cross-validation and 80%/75% obtained in testing.

This sequence originates from a man younger than 35 with Graves' ophthalmopathy. The source material was blood.

CDR3 reads: CAWSPGGSGYEQYF. The DNA sequence is given as TGTGCCTGGAGCCCCGGAGGGTCGGGCTACGAGCAGTACTTC. The V gene is TRBV30 and the J gene is TRBJ2-7, with a weak D call of TRBD2 (6 bases match). Deletion took 3 bases off V and 3 bases off J, with a span of 15 bases between the germline ends. CDR1 and CDR2, per the germline V gene (reference sequence), are GTSNPN and SVGIG. From the cysteine up to the phenylalanine, the CDR3 has a length of 14 residues. Of all the DNA, just the CDR3 is kept, 42 bases in frame from base 1.